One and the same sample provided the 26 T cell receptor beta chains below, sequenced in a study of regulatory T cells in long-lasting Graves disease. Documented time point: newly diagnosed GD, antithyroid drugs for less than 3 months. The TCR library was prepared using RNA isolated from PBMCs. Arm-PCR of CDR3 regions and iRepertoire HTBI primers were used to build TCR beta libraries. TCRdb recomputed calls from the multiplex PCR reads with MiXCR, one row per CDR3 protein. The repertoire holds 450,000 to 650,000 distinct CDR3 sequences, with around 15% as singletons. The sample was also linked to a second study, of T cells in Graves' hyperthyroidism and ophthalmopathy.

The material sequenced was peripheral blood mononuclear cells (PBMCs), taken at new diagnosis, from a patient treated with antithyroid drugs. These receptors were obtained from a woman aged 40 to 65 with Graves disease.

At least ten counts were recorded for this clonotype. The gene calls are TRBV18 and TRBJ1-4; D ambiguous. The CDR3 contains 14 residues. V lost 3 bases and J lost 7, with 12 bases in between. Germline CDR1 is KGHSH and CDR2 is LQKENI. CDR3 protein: CASSPAEQGEKLFF. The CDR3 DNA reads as TGTGCCAGCTCACCCGCCGAGCAAGGTGAAAAACTGTTTTTT.

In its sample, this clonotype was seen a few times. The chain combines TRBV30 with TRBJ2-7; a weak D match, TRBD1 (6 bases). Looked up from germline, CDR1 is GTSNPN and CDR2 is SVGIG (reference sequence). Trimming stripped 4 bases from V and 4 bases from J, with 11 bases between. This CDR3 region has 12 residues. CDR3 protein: CAWNRDLYEQYF. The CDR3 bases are TGTGCCTGGAACAGGGATCTATACGAGCAGTACTTC.

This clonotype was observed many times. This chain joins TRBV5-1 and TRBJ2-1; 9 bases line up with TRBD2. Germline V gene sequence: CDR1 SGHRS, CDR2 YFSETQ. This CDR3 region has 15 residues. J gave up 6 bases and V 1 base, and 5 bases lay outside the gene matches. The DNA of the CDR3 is TGCGCCAGCAGCTTGTCAGCGGGGGGATTCAATGAGCAGTTCTTC. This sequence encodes CASSLSAGGFNEQFF. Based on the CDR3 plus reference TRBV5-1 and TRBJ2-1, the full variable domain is KAGVTQTPRYLIKTRGQQVTLSCSPISGHRSVSWYQQTPGQGLQFLFEYFSETQRNKGNFPGRFSGRQFSNSRSEMNVSTLELGDSALYLCASSLSAGGFNEQFFGPGTRLTVL.

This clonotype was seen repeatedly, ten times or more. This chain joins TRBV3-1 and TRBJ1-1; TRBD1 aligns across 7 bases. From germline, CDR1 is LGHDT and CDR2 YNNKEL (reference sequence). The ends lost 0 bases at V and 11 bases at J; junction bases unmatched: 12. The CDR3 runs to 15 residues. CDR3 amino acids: CASSQDPGGQRIAFF. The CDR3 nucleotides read TGTGCCAGCAGCCAAGATCCAGGGGGACAAAGAATCGCTTTCTTT.

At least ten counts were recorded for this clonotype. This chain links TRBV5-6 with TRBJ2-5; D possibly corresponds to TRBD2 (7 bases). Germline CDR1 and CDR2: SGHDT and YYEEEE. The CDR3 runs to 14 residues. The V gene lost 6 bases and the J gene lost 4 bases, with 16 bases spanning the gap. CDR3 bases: TGTGCCAGCAACTCCCTAAGGGGGGGAGAGACCCAGTACTTC. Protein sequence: CASNSLRGGETQYF.

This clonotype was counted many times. In DNA form, the CDR3 reads TGTGCCAGCAGCCCAGGACAGGGCCGCAATCAGCCCCAGCATTTT. It is translated as CASSPGQGRNQPQHF. The chain uses TRBV5-5 and TRBJ1-5; 8 positions match TRBD1. J was trimmed by 2 bases and V by 4 bases; bases with no gene match: 5. The CDR3 is 15 residues long. Looked up from germline, CDR1 is SGHKS and CDR2 is YYEKEE (reference sequence).

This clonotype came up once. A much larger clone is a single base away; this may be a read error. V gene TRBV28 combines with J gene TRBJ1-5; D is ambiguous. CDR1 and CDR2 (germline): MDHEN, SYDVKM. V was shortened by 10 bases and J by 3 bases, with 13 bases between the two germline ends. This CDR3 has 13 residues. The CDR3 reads CATHPDFNQPQHF. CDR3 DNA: TGTGCCACCCACCCCGACTTCAATCAGCCCCAGCATTTT.

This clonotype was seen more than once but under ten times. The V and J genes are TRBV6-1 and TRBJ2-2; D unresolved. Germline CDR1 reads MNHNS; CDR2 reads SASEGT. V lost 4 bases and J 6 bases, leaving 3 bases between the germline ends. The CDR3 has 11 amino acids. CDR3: CASSAAGELFF. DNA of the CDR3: TGTGCCAGCAGTGCGGCCGGGGAGCTGTTTTTT.

The CDR3 spells CASSPRPMGGPQNTGELFF. As DNA, the CDR3 is TGTGCCAGCAGCCCGCGGCCGATGGGGGGGCCTCAAAACACCGGGGAGCTGTTTTTT. The gene calls are TRBV7-9 and TRBJ2-2; weak D call: TRBD2 (7 bases). The CDR3 has 19 amino acids. Germline loops: CDR1 SEHNR, CDR2 FQNEAQ (reference sequence). Trimming cost V 5 bases and J 2 bases, with 24 bases left between them.

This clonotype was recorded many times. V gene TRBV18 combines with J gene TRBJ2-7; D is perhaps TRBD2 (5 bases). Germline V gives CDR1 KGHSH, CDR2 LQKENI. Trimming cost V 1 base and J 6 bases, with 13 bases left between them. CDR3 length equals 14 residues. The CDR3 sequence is CASSPRMEEAEQYF. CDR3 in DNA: TGTGCCAGCTCACCACGAATGGAGGAAGCCGAGCAGTACTTC.

CDR3 bases: TGTGCCAGCAGTCGGGACATAAAGGGAAACACCATATATTTT. Protein sequence: CASSRDIKGNTIYF. The chain uses TRBV12-3 or TRBV12-4 and TRBJ1-3; D may be TRBD1 (6 bases). The CDR3 consists of 14 residues. The V end lost 5 bases, the J end lost 4 bases, and 12 bases lay between the germline ends.

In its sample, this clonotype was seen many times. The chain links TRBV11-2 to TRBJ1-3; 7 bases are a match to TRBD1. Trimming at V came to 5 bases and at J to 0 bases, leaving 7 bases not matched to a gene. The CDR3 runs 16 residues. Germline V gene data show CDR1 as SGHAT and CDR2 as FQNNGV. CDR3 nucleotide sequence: TGTGCCAGCAGCCCGCTGACAGGGAACTCTGGAAACACCATATATTTT. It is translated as CASSPLTGNSGNTIYF.

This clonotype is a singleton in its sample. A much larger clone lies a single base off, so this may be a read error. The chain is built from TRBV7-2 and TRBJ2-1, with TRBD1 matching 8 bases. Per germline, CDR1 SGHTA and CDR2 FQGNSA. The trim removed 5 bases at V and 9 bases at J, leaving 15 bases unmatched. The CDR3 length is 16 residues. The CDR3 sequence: CASSRPGQDVGGEQFF. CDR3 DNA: TGTGCCAGCAGCCGCCCGGGACAGGATGTGGGAGGTGAGCAGTTCTTC.

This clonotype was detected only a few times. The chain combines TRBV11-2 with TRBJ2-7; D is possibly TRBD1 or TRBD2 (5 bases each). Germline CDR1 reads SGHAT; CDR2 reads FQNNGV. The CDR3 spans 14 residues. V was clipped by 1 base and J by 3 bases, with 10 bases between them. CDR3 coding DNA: TGTGCCAGCAGCTTAGTCAGGGAGAGCTACGAGCAGTACTTC. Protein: CASSLVRESYEQYF.

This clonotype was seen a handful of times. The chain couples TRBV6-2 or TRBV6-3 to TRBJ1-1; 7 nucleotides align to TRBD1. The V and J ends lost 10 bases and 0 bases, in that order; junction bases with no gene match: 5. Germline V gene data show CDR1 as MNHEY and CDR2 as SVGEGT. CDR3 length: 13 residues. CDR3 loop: CATNTGVNTEAFF. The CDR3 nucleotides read TGTGCCACCAACACAGGGGTGAACACTGAAGCTTTCTTT.

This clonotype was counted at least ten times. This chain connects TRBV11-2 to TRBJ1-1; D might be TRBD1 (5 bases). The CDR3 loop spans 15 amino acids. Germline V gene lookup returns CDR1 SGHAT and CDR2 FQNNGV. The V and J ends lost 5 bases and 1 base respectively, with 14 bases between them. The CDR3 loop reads CASSTPRQRNTEAFF. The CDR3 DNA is TGTGCCAGCAGCACACCGAGACAGCGGAACACTGAAGCTTTCTTT.

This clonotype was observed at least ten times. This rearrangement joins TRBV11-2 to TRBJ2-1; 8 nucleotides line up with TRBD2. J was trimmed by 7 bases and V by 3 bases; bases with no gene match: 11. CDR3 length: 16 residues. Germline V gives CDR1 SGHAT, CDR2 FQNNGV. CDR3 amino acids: CASSFFRGGLGNEQFF. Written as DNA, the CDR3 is TGTGCCAGCAGCTTTTTCCGGGGGGGCCTCGGTAATGAGCAGTTCTTC.

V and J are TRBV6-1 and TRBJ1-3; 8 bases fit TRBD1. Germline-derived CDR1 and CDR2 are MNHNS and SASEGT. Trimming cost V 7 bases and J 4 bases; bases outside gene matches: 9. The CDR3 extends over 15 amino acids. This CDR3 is CASTFRQGLGNTIYF. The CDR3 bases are TGTGCCAGCACCTTCCGACAGGGGTTGGGAAACACCATATATTTT.

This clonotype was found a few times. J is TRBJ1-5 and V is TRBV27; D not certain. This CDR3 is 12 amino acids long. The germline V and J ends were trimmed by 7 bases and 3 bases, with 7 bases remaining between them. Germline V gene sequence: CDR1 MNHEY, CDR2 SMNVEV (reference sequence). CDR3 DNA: TGTGCCAGCAACACTTACAATCAGCCCCAGCATTTT. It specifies CASNTYNQPQHF.

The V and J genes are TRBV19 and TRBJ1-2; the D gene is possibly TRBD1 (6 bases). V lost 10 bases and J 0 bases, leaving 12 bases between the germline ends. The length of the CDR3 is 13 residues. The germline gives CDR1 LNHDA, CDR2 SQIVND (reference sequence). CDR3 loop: CATGTLTNYGYTF. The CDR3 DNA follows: TGTGCCACTGGGACATTAACTAACTATGGCTACACCTTC.

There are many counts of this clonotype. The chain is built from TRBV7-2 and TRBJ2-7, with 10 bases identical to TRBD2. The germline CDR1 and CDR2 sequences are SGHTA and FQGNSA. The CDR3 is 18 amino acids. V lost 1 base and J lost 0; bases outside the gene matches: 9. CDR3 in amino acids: CASSLEASGGHSSYEQYF. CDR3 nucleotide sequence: TGTGCCAGCAGCTTAGAGGCTAGCGGGGGCCACAGCTCCTACGAGCAGTACTTC.

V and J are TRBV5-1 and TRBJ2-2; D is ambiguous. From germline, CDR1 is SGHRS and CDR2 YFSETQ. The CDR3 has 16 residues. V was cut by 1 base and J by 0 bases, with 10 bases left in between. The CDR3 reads CASSLMAQANTGELFF. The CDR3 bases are TGCGCCAGCAGCTTGATGGCGCAGGCGAACACCGGGGAGCTGTTTTTT. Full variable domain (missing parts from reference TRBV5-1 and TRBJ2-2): KAGVTQTPRYLIKTRGQQVTLSCSPISGHRSVSWYQQTPGQGLQFLFEYFSETQRNKGNFPGRFSGRQFSNSRSEMNVSTLELGDSALYLCASSLMAQANTGELFFGEGSRLTVL.

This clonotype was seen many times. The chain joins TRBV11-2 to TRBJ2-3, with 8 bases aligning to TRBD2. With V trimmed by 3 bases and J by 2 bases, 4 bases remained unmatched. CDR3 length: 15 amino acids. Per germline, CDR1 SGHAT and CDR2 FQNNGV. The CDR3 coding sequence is TGTGCCAGCAGCTTCAGCGGGGGATTCACAGATACGCAGTATTTT. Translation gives CASSFSGGFTDTQYF.

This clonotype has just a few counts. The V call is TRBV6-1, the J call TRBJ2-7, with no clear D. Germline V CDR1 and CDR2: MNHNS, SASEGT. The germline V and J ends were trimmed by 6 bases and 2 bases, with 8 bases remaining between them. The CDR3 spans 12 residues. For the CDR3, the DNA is TGTGCCAGCAGCAAAACCCCCTACGAGCAGTACTTC. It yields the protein CASSKTPYEQYF.

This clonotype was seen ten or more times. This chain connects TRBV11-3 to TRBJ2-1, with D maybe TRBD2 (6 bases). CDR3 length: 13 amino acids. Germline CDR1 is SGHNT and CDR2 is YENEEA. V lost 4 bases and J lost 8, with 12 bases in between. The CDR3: CASSSARRDEQFF. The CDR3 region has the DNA TGTGCCAGCAGCTCCGCCCGGAGGGATGAGCAGTTCTTC.

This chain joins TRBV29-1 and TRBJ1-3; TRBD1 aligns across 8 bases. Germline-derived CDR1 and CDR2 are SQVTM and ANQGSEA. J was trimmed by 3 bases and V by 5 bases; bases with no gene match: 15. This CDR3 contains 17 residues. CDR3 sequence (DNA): TGCAGCGTTTCGGGACCGGACAGGGAAGGATTTGGAAACACCATATATTTT. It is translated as CSVSGPDREGFGNTIYF.